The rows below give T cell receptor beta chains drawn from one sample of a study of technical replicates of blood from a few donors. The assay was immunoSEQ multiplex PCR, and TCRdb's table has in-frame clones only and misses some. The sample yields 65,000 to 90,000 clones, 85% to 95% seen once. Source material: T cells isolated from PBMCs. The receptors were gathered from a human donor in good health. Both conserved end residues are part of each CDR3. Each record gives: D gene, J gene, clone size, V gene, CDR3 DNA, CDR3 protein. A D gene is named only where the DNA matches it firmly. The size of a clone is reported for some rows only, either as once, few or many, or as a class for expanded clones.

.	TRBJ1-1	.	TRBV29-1	TGCAGCGCCCCGGGAGAGAACACTGAAGCTTTCTTT	CSAPGENTEAFF
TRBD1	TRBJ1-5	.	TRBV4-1	TGCGCCAGCAGCCAAGGGACAGGGAGCGATCAGCCCCAGCATTTT	CASSQGTGSDQPQHF
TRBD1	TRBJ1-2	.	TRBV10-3	TGTGCCATCAGCCACGGCTCACGGGACAGGGGGGAGGAGAGGTATGGCTACACCTTC	CAISHGSRDRGEERYGYTF
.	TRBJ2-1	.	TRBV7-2	TGTGCCAGCAGCTTGAGCGTCCCTGAGCAGTTCTTC	CASSLSVPEQFF
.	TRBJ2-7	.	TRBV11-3	TGTGCCAGCAGCCTTGGACGGGGAAGCGACGAGCAGTACTTC	CASSLGRGSDEQYF
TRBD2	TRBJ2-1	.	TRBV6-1	TGTGCCAGCAGTGAGCGGGAGGGCGGGTACAATGAGCAGTTCTTC	CASSEREGGYNEQFF
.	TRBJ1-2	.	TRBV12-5	TGTGCTAGTGGTTTACAAGGAGTCCCTAACTATGGCTACACCTTC	CASGLQGVPNYGYTF
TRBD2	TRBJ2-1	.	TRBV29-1	TGCAGCGTTGAAGGACAAGCGGGGGCATCCTACAATGAGCAGTTCTTC	CSVEGQAGASYNEQFF
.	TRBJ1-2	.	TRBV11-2	TGTGCCAGCCCCTCACCGGGTGGGGGCTACACCTTC	CASPSPGGGYTF
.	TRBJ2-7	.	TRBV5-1	TGCGCCAGCAGCTCGTACTTTGACGAGCAGTACTTC	CASSSYFDEQYF
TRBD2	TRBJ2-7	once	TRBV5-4	TGTGCCAGCAGCTTGGGTGGGGGACTAGCATCGTACGAGCAGTACTTC	CASSLGGGLASYEQYF
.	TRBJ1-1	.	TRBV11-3	TGTGCCAGCAGCCAAGAACAGAACACTGAAGCTTTCTTT	CASSQEQNTEAFF
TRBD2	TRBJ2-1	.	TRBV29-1	TGCAGCGTTGAGCTCGGGACTAGCGGAAACAATGAGCAGTTCTTC	CSVELGTSGNNEQFF
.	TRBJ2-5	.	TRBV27	TGTGCCAGCGCCGTCTGGGGGCCGCTTACCCAAGAGACCCAGTACTTC	CASAVWGPLTQETQYF
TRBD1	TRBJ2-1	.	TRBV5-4	TGTGCCAGCAGCTTAGCAGGGGGTGGTGACAATGAGCAGTTCTTC	CASSLAGGGDNEQFF
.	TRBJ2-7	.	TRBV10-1	TGCGCCAGCAGTGATAAAAAGGTGGCGGTAGCCTACGAGCAGTACTTC	CASSDKKVAVAYEQYF
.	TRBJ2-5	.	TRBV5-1	TGCGCCAGCAGCTCGCCCTTCGAGGGAGAGACCCAGTACTTC	CASSSPFEGETQYF
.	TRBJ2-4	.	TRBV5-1	TGCGCCAGCAGCGCCGGTTTCGGGGCCAAAAACATTCAGTACTTC	CASSAGFGAKNIQYF
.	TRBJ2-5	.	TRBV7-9	TGTGCCAGCAGCTCAGACCGGAGACAAGAGACCCAGTACTTC	CASSSDRRQETQYF
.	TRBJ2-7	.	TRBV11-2	TGTGCCAGCAGCTCCGACAGCGAGCAGTACTTC	CASSSDSEQYF
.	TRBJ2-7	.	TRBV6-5	TGTGCCAGCAGTTACGGCGCCGGGGAAAGATACGAGCAGTACTTC	CASSYGAGERYEQYF
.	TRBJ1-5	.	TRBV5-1	TGCGCCAGCAGCTTGGGAGGTTATAGCAATCAGCCCCAGCATTTT	CASSLGGYSNQPQHF
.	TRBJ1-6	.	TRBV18	TGTGCCAGCTCATCCGGGGTGGCACCCCTCCACTTT	CASSSGVAPLHF
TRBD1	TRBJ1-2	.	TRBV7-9	TGTGCCAGCAGGCTTAGTTTGGGGCCCCGGACAGGGGAGCTGAATGGCTACACCTTC	CASRLSLGPRTGELNGYTF
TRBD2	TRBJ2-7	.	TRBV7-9	TGTGCCAGCAGCGCACGCGGGAGTACCTACGAGCAGTACTTC	CASSARGSTYEQYF
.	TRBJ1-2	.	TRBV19	TGTGCCAGTTCGACAGGCTATGGCTACACCTTC	CASSTGYGYTF
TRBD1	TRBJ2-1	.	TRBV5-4	TGTGCCAGCAGGGACAGGGAAACATACAATGAGCAGTTCTTC	CASRDRETYNEQFF